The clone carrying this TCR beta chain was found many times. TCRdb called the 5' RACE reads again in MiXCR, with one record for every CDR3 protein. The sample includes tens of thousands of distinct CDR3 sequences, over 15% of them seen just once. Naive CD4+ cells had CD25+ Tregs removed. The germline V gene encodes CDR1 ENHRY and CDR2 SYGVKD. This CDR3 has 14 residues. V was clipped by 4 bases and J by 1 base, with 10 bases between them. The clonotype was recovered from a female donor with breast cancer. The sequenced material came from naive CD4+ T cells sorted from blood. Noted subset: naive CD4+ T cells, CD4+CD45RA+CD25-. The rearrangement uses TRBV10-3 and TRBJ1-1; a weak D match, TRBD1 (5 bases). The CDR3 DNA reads TGTGCCATCAGTGGGGGACTGAGGAACACTGAAGCTTTCTTT. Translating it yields CAISGGLRNTEAFF.